One sample yielded the 2 T cell receptor beta chains listed below, sequenced in a study of beta chain features in type 1 diabetes. The sequenced template was cDNA made from the entire isolated RNA. Here immunoSEQ multiplex PCR was the method, and the copy in TCRdb shows in-frame clones only, minus some. Of around 500,000 clones listed, about 32% are singletons. Sequencing input: naive CD4+ T cells from blood. These receptors were collected from a man aged 18 to 30 in good health.

As regards this clone: Different DNA sequences within this sample yield the same CDR3. V and J are TRBV9 and TRBJ1-1; D is uncertain. Germline V lookup: CDR1 SGDLS, CDR2 YYNGEE. This CDR3 comprises 13 residues. Trimming left V 0 bases short and J 2 bases short, with 5 bases between. Here the CDR3 DNA reads TGTGCCAGCAGCGTAGAGGGAAACACTGAAGCTTTCTTT. Its protein is CASSVEGNTEAFF.

V gene TRBV19 combines with J gene TRBJ1-2; TRBD1 matches 7 bases. The CDR3 covers 14 residues. Germline trimming cut 5 bases from V and 2 bases from J; bases unmatched to any gene: 5. Germline V gene data show CDR1 as LNHDA and CDR2 as SQIVND (reference sequence). The CDR3 sequence is CASSFNRGNYGYTF. The CDR3 bases are TGTGCCAGTAGTTTCAACAGGGGAAACTATGGCTACACCTTC.